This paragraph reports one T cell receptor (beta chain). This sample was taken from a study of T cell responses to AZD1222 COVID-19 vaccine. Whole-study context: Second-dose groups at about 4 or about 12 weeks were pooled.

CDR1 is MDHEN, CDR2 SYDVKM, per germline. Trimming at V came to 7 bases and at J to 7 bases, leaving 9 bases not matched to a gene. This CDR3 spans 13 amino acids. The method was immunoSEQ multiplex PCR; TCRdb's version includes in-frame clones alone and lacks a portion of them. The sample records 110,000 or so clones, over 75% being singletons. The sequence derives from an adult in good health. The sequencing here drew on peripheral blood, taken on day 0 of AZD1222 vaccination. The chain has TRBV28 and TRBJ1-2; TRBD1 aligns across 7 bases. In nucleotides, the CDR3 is TGTGCCAGCACCTTAGGGACAGTCAGTGGCTACACCTTC. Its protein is CASTLGTVSGYTF.